This passage covers 9 T cell receptor beta chains from one sample sequenced in a study of T cell repertoires in cytomegalovirus infection. TCRdb independently ran MiXCR on the reads; one entry per CDR3 protein. Found here are some 100,000 distinct CDR3 sequences, 20% to 30% of them singletons; the top ten hold about two fifths. Input material: CD8+ T cells from PBMCs. The receptors originated from a human donor in good health (CMV status not recorded). Some clones in this sample may be carry-over from other donors' samples.

In its sample, this clonotype was seen many times. The rearrangement uses TRBV25-1 and TRBJ2-5; D is tentatively TRBD1 or TRBD2 (5 bases each). The CDR3 covers 11 residues. CDR1 MGHDK and CDR2 SYGVNS come from the germline V gene. The V and J ends lost 2 bases and 7 bases respectively, with 5 bases between them. The CDR3 DNA is TGTGCCAGCAGTGAAGGGGGGACCCAGTACTTC. This codes for CASSEGGTQYF.

This clonotype was seen at least ten times. This chain uses TRBV27 with TRBJ2-3, with D possibly matching TRBD1 (5 bases). There are 16 residues in the CDR3. Trimming shortened V by 5 bases and J by 3 bases, and 18 bases separated the two germline ends. Germline V gene lookup returns CDR1 MNHEY and CDR2 SMNVEV (reference sequence). The DNA of the CDR3 is TGTGCCAGCAGTCTGCCCGGCGCAGGGCGAACAGATACGCAGTATTTT. It yields the protein CASSLPGAGRTDTQYF.

The gene calls are TRBV6-6 and TRBJ2-2; D not certain. The ends were cut back, 3 bases at V and 4 bases at J, with 9 bases in the middle. The V gene's germline CDR1 is MNHNY and CDR2 SVGAGI (reference sequence). The length of the CDR3 is 14 residues. CDR3 in DNA: TGTGCCAGCAGTTATACCCCTATCACCGGGGAGCTGTTTTTT. Amino acids: CASSYTPITGELFF.

The CDR3 here is CASSFGGRALADTQYF. Written as DNA, the CDR3 is TGTGCCAGCAGCTTTGGGGGGAGGGCCCTCGCAGATACGCAGTATTTT. This chain joins TRBV7-2 and TRBJ2-3, with TRBD2 matching over 7 bases. V was clipped by 3 bases and J by 4 bases; unmatched bases: 10. CDR1 and CDR2 from the germline V gene are SGHTA and FQGNSA. The CDR3 is made up of 16 amino acids.

This clonotype was detected many times. This chain connects TRBV15 to TRBJ1-1, with D perhaps matching TRBD1 (5 bases). This CDR3 is 12 amino acids long. V was shortened by 9 bases and J by 5 bases, with 13 bases between the two germline ends. The germline V gene encodes CDR1 LNHNV and CDR2 YYDKDF (reference sequence). CDR3 residues: CATGATRTEAFF. The CDR3 nucleotides are TGTGCCACAGGGGCTACGAGGACTGAAGCTTTCTTT.

This clonotype has ten or more counts. This chain connects TRBV29-1 to TRBJ2-2, with D perhaps TRBD2 (5 bases). CDR1 SQVTM and CDR2 ANQGSEA come from the germline V gene. Deletions cut 5 bases from V and 1 base from J, with 17 bases between. This CDR3 region has 16 residues. The chain's CDR3 is CSVSLFPAENTGELFF. The DNA of the CDR3 is TGCAGCGTTAGCTTATTCCCAGCGGAGAACACCGGGGAGCTGTTTTTT.

The chain links TRBV12-3 or TRBV12-4 to TRBJ2-7, with no clear D. This CDR3 is 13 amino acids long. V shed 2 bases and J shed 2 bases, with 7 bases lying between them. CDR3 bases: TGTGCCAGCAGTTTAAGGGAACCCTACGAGCAGTACTTC. Amino acids: CASSLREPYEQYF.

This chain uses TRBV12-3 or TRBV12-4 with TRBJ2-7, with D tentatively TRBD2 (6 bases). Trimming shortened V by 4 bases and J by 11 bases, and 18 bases separated the two germline ends. The CDR3 is made up of 13 amino acids. This CDR3 reads CASSSSTGGEKYF. Here the CDR3 DNA reads TGTGCCAGCAGTTCCTCGACCGGAGGGGAAAAGTACTTC.

The chain has TRBV29-1 and TRBJ1-2; D is undetermined. This CDR3 spans 14 amino acids. V shed 3 bases and J shed 3 bases, with 14 bases lying between them. Germline assignment: CDR1 SQVTM and CDR2 ANQGSEA. The DNA of the CDR3 is TGCAGCGTTGAGGCCCAGATAAACTACTATGGCTACACCTTC. It translates to CSVEAQINYYGYTF.